These 5 T cell receptor beta chains were sequenced from one sample in a study of blood T cell repertoires in COVID-19 (dated by TCRdb to about 2020). The library was made by the immunoSEQ multiplex PCR assay. TCRdb's version of the immuneACCESS table is confined to in-frame rearrangements and falls short of the full clone set. An unresolved V gene accounts for under half of the shortfall where checked; the remainder is of unknown origin. The sample contains approximately 170,000 clones, 65% to 85% of them found a single time. Less than 3% of the sample rests with the top ten. Source material: peripheral blood. All receptors come from a human donor with acute or convalescent COVID-19. The donor label of this sample is uncertain.

J is TRBJ2-7 and V is TRBV21-1; no check of the table's D call, TRBD2, against the DNA was made. TRBV21-1 is an annotated pseudogene. The CDR3 is made up of 15 amino acids. This CDR3 is CASSSLGTDEYEQYF. CDR3 coding DNA: TGTGCCAGCAGCTCCCTTGGGACTGATGAGTACGAGCAGTACTTC.

V and J are TRBV10-2 and TRBJ1-1; 9 positions match TRBD1. J was trimmed by 7 bases and V by 7 bases; bases with no gene match: 10. This CDR3 region has 14 residues. Germline assignment: CDR1 WSHSY and CDR2 SAAADI. CDR3 nucleotides: TGCGCCAGCAACCAACAGGGGGCGGCCTTTGAAGCTTTCTTT. As protein: CASNQQGAAFEAFF.

The chain links TRBV28 to TRBJ2-1, with 12 bases fitting TRBD1. CDR3 length: 16 residues. The ends lost 4 bases at V and 2 bases at J; junction bases unmatched: 3. CDR1 and CDR2 (germline): MDHEN, SYDVKM. The CDR3 reads CASSSGTGGPYNEQFF. CDR3 in DNA: TGTGCCAGCAGTTCCGGGACAGGGGGCCCCTACAATGAGCAGTTCTTC.

J is TRBJ2-7 and V is TRBV7-9; TRBD2 might be the D (5 bases). The CDR3 runs 14 residues. Trimming shortened V by 2 bases and J by 4 bases, and 12 bases separated the two germline ends. Germline V gene sequence: CDR1 SEHNR, CDR2 FQNEAQ (reference sequence). CDR3 DNA: TGTGCCAGCAGCTTAAGTCTAGCAGATTACGAGCAGTACTTC. This codes for CASSLSLADYEQYF.

V and J are TRBV6-5 and TRBJ2-5; D is undetermined. CDR3 length: 11 amino acids. Germline lookup yields CDR1 MNHEY and CDR2 SVGAGI. The ends were cut back, 10 bases at V and 2 bases at J, with 8 bases in the middle. This CDR3 reads CATRRQETQYF. The CDR3 coding sequence is TGTGCCACGCGCCGTCAAGAGACCCAGTACTTC.